The 14 T cell receptor beta chains given below trace back to one sample, sequenced in a study of STAT3 mutations in large granular lymphocyte leukemia (dated by TCRdb to the late 2010s). The investigation overall reported the following: Every T-LGLL patient showed at least one immunodominant TCRbeta clonotype, and about half showed multiple immunodominant subclonotypes.

The antigens of these receptors remain unknown. The library came from the immunoSEQ multiplex PCR assay. TCRdb took over this immuneACCESS table, retaining in-frame rearrangements with V and J assigned. Such tables are incomplete; in checked studies, under half of the missing clones stem from an unresolved V gene, and the remainder is unexplained. The sample data list 35,000 to 40,000 clones, and about 88% of these were observed just once. Of the sample, less than 0.55% falls within the top ten clones. What was sequenced was PBMCs. The receptors were gathered from a human donor with T large granular lymphocyte leukemia. Some clones in this sample may be carry-over from other donors' samples.

This chain joins TRBV7-8 and TRBJ1-2; D is ambiguous. This CDR3 contains 13 residues. Germline CDR1 reads SGHVS; CDR2 reads FQNEAQ. The ends were cut back, 2 bases at V and 7 bases at J, with 11 bases in the middle. The CDR3 loop reads CASSLRDFSGYTF. The CDR3 DNA is TGTGCCAGCAGCTTAAGGGATTTCAGTGGCTACACCTTC.

The V gene is TRBV5-8, the J gene TRBJ2-7, with TRBD1 matching over 7 bases. V lost 1 base, J lost 4 bases, and 2 bases stayed unmatched. This CDR3 has 13 residues. Germline V CDR1 and CDR2: SGHTS, YDEGEE. The CDR3 DNA follows: TGTGCCAGCAGCTTGAACAGGGGATACGAGCAGTACGTC. Translation gives CASSLNRGYEQYV.

This chain links TRBV15 with TRBJ1-5; weak D call: TRBD1 (6 bases). The ends were cut back, 0 bases at V and 3 bases at J, with 9 bases in the middle. The CDR3 consists of 15 residues. CDR1 LNHNV and CDR2 YYDKDF come from the germline V gene (reference sequence). The CDR3 loop is CATSRDRTDNQPQHF. CDR3 coding DNA: TGTGCCACCAGCAGAGATCGGACAGACAATCAGCCCCAGCATTTT.

The CDR3 coding sequence is TGCGCCAGCAGTTACACAGGGCCGGCCGGGGAGCTGTTTTTT. Amino acids: CASSYTGPAGELFF. The chain recombines TRBV5-1 with TRBJ2-2; tentatively, D is TRBD1 (6 bases). There are 14 residues in the CDR3. Per the germline V gene, CDR1 is SGHRS and CDR2 is YFSETQ. The V end was cut by 5 bases, the J end by 6 bases, with 14 bases between.

The CDR3 DNA sequence: TGTGCCAGCAGCTTAGAAGGCGGGGGGACTGAAGCTTTCTTT. Its translation: CASSLEGGGTEAFF. The genes are TRBV7-2 and TRBJ1-1; tentative D call: TRBD1 (5 bases). Germline assignment: CDR1 SGHTA and CDR2 FQGNSA. This CDR3 has 14 amino acids. V dropped 1 base and J dropped 5 bases, with 11 bases sitting between them. Variable domain in full (rest from reference TRBV7-2 and TRBJ1-1): GAGVSQSPSNKVTEKGKDVELRCDPISGHTALYWYRQSLGQGLEFLIYFQGNSAPDKSGLPSDRFSAERTGGSVSTLTIQRTQQEDSAVYLCASSLEGGGTEAFFGQGTRLTVV.

The chain is built from TRBV2 and TRBJ1-4; D gene unclear. The ends were cut back, 6 bases at V and 12 bases at J, with 17 bases in the middle. From germline, CDR1 is SNHLY and CDR2 FYNNEI. The CDR3 spans 13 residues. This chain's CDR3 is CASSDTRTTELFF. The CDR3 DNA reads as TGTGCCAGCAGCGACACCCGAACGACGGAACTGTTTTTT.

The count of this clone is one. The chain links TRBV18 to TRBJ1-2; tentative D call: TRBD1 (5 bases). V shed 0 bases and J shed 4 bases, with 9 bases lying between them. Germline-derived CDR1 and CDR2 are KGHSH and LQKENI. This CDR3 has 14 residues. CDR3 sequence reads: CASSPPAGFYGYTF. The CDR3 DNA reads as TGTGCCAGCTCACCACCCGCAGGGTTCTATGGCTACACCTTC.

The J gene is TRBJ2-7, the V gene TRBV30; D not certain. The germline V gene encodes CDR1 GTSNPN and CDR2 SVGIG (reference sequence). V dropped 4 bases and J dropped 7 bases, with 14 bases sitting between them. The CDR3 runs 12 residues. The CDR3 sequence is CAWTPGSREQYF. CDR3 DNA: TGTGCCTGGACCCCAGGCTCCAGGGAGCAGTACTTC.

This chain uses TRBV4-1 with TRBJ2-3, with D unresolved. Germline assignment: CDR1 MGHRA and CDR2 YSYEKL. Trimming pared 1 base from V and 2 bases from J, leaving 7 bases between. This CDR3 is 14 amino acids long. The CDR3 DNA follows: TGCGCCAGCAGCCAAGTAACCTACACAGATACGCAGTATTTT. It is translated as CASSQVTYTDTQYF.

This chain uses TRBV6-5 with TRBJ2-6; tentative D call: TRBD1 (5 bases). This CDR3 is 15 amino acids long. Germline lookup yields CDR1 MNHEY and CDR2 SVGAGI. Trimming shortened V by 7 bases and J by 0 bases, and 10 bases separated the two germline ends. The CDR3 DNA is TGTGCCAGCAATCCAGGGTACTCTGGGGCCAACGTCCTGACTTTC. Its protein is CASNPGYSGANVLTF.

This chain uses TRBV5-5 with TRBJ1-5; D is uncertain. Germline V gene lookup returns CDR1 SGHKS and CDR2 YYEKEE (reference sequence). The CDR3 totals 13 residues. V lost 2 bases, J lost 5 bases, and 8 bases lay in between. This chain's CDR3 is CASSLYGDQPQHF. The CDR3, as DNA: TGTGCCAGCAGCTTATATGGAGATCAGCCCCAGCATTTT.

The CDR3: CASSPAGGDDNYGYTF. CDR3 DNA: TGTGCCAGCTCACCAGCAGGGGGAGATGATAACTATGGCTACACCTTC. V is TRBV18 and J is TRBJ1-2; 7 bases match TRBD1. The V gene end was trimmed by 2 bases and the J gene end by 1 base; junction bases not matched to a gene: 7. This CDR3 is built from 16 residues. The germline V gene encodes CDR1 KGHSH and CDR2 LQKENI. The complete variable domain, with remaining parts taken from reference TRBV18 and TRBJ1-2, reads NAGVMQNPRHLVRRRGQEARLRCSPMKGHSHVYWYRQLPEEGLKFMVYLQKENIIDESGMPKERFSAEFPKEGPSILRIQQVVRGDSAAYFCASSPAGGDDNYGYTFGSGTRLTVV.

This rearrangement joins TRBV5-6 to TRBJ1-1; a weak D match, TRBD1 (5 bases). This CDR3 is built from 15 residues. Per the germline V gene, CDR1 is SGHDT and CDR2 is YYEEEE. The V end lost 4 bases, the J end lost 2 bases, and 15 bases lay between the germline ends. CDR3 DNA sequence: TGTGCCAGCAGCCCCGCCGCTGGGGCCAACACTGAAGCTTTCTTT. Encoded protein: CASSPAAGANTEAFF. Based on the CDR3 plus reference TRBV5-6 and TRBJ1-1, the full variable domain is DAGVTQSPTHLIKTRGQQVTLRCSPKSGHDTVSWYQQALGQGPQFIFQYYEEEERQRGNFPDRFSGHQFPNYSSELNVNALLLGDSALYLCASSPAAGANTEAFFGQGTRLTVV.

This clone came up once. J is TRBJ1-4 and V is TRBV9; weak D call: TRBD1 (5 bases). Germline values: CDR1 SGDLS, CDR2 YYNGEE. V lost 4 bases to trimming and J lost 5 bases, with 12 bases between them. This CDR3 is built from 14 residues. The CDR3 nucleotides are TGTGCCAGCAGCTTTCAGGGAGGGAATGAAAAACTGTTTTTT. Translated, it gives CASSFQGGNEKLFF.